The sample holds many counts of the clone carrying this T cell receptor beta chain. Its antigen is still unknown. The data were taken from a study of T cell repertoires in cytomegalovirus infection. General study findings and limits: Predominance within the ex vivo response was attributable to HLA-C-restricted CMV-specific TCR beta clonotypes.

TCRdb reanalysed the reads using MiXCR and keeps one entry per CDR3 protein. Of approximately 700,000 distinct CDR3 sequences listed, roughly a third are singletons. The CDR3 totals 16 residues. Germline CDR1 is SGHVS and CDR2 is FQNEAQ. The J segment lost 6 bases and the V segment lost 1 base, leaving 8 bases of the junction unmatched. The chain is built from TRBV7-8 and TRBJ1-1; TRBD1 agrees at 10 bases. The sequence derives from a human donor in good health (CMV status not recorded). Some clones in this sample may be carry-over from other donors' samples. The sample consisted of PBMCs. The CDR3 protein is CASSLEAGQGRAEAFF. In nucleotides, the CDR3 is TGTGCCAGCAGCTTAGAGGCGGGACAGGGGAGGGCTGAAGCTTTCTTT.